The sequence of this T cell receptor beta chain was determined in a study of T cell responses to AZD1222 COVID-19 vaccine. Study-level points and caveats: Baseline seropositivity characterized only a handful of AZD1222 recipients.

The V gene lost 2 bases and the J gene lost 1 base, with 12 bases spanning the gap. Germline V gene data show CDR1 as SGHRS and CDR2 as YFSETQ. CDR3 length equals 15 residues. Profiled with immunoSEQ multiplex PCR; TCRdb holds only in-frame clones, not every one. The sample contains 120,000 or so clones, approximately 90% of which appear only once. As concerns this clone: Antigen unknown.

The sequencing here drew on peripheral blood, taken on day 0 of AZD1222 vaccination. The chain is built from TRBV5-1 and TRBJ1-1, with a possible D match to TRBD1 (6 bases). This TCR was recovered from an adult in good health. CDR3 nucleotides: TGCGCCAGCAGCTTAGTTGGGACACCGAACACTGAAGCTTTCTTT. It encodes CASSLVGTPNTEAFF.